A selection of T cell receptor beta chains follows, all from one sample in a study of cytomegalovirus exposure and HLA in healthy donors. Some clones are missing from TCRdb's copy, which holds only in-frame ones; the method was immunoSEQ multiplex PCR. The table shows 190,000 or so clones, with around 75% occurring only once. Sequencing was done on a sample of PBMCs. The receptors shown here come from a male donor in good health and CMV-seropositive. Each CDR3 is given with its conserved first and last residue. The D gene is left open where the match is weak. Size values are once, few and many counts, or a class for expanded clones, and some rows have none.

TRBJ2-7	once	TRBD2	TRBV7-2	TGTGCCAGCAGCTTAGGACTAGCTGGCGAGCAGTACTTC	CASSLGLAGEQYF
TRBJ2-7	NA	NA	TRBV7-2	TGTGCCAGCAGCTTAGGGGGGGGGCCCTACGAGCAGTACTTC	CASSLGGGPYEQYF
TRBJ2-7	NA	TRBD2	TRBV14	TGTGCCAGCCGGACTAGCGGGGGACGGGAGCAGTACTTC	CASRTSGGREQYF
TRBJ2-7	NA	TRBD1	TRBV6-1	TGTGCCAGCAGCGATGACAGGGGGTCCTACGAGCAGTACTTC	CASSDDRGSYEQYF
TRBJ2-7	NA	TRBD2	TRBV28	TGTGCCAGCAGTGTTTTAGCGGGAACCTACGAGCAGTACTTC	CASSVLAGTYEQYF
TRBJ2-3	NA	NA	TRBV5-4	TGTGCCAGCAGCTTGTTTATGCGCGAACCTACAGATACGCAGTATTTT	CASSLFMREPTDTQYF
TRBJ2-2	once	TRBD1	TRBV10-1	TGCGCCAGCGTCGGGACAGGGGTGGTCGGGGAGCTGTTTTTT	CASVGTGVVGELFF
TRBJ2-3	NA	NA	TRBV7-3	TGTGCCAGCAGCTTAACTAGCGCGCTCACAGATACGCAGTATTTT	CASSLTSALTDTQYF
TRBJ1-5	NA	TRBD1	TRBV2	TGTGCCAGCGGGGGGGGACAGGGATATCAGCCCCAGCATTTT	CASGGGQGYQPQHF
TRBJ2-2	NA	TRBD1	TRBV18	TGTGCCAGCTCACCAACACCCGGGACAGGGGTCACCGGGGAGCTGTTTTTT	CASSPTPGTGVTGELFF
TRBJ1-2	NA	TRBD1	TRBV5-4	TGTGCCAGCAGCTTGGCCCAGAGGACAGGAGACTATGGCTACACCTTC	CASSLAQRTGDYGYTF
TRBJ1-4	NA	NA	TRBV5-3	TGTGCCAGAAACAGGGCAAGGGGTGAAAAACTGTTTTTT	CARNRARGEKLFF
TRBJ2-4	NA	TRBD2	TRBV28	TGTGCCAGCAGACTAGCGGGAGCCAAAAACATTCAGTACTTC	CASRLAGAKNIQYF
TRBJ1-4	NA	NA	TRBV5-1	TGCGCCAGCAGCGTTGGTGACCGGGACTTCGAAAAACTGTTTTTT	CASSVGDRDFEKLFF
TRBJ2-1	NA	TRBD2	TRBV15	TGTGCCACCAGCAGAGATCGCCGCCTAGCGGGGGTGAATGAGCAGTTCTTC	CATSRDRRLAGVNEQFF
TRBJ2-6	once	NA	TRBV18	TGTGCCAGCTCTCCAAGCGACTCTGGGGCCAACGTCCTGACTTTC	CASSPSDSGANVLTF
TRBJ1-1	NA	TRBD1	TRBV19	TGTGCCAGTAGTCCCCGACAGGGGATGAACACTGAAGCTTTCTTT	CASSPRQGMNTEAFF